These 29 T cell receptor beta chains originate from one sample sequenced in a study of cytomegalovirus exposure and HLA in healthy donors. Some clones are missing from TCRdb's copy, which holds only in-frame ones; the method was immunoSEQ multiplex PCR. The top ten hold less than 4% of the sample, which has nearly 80,000 clones, roughly 93% seen once. The source material was PBMCs. Receptors were obtained from a woman aged 25 to 39 in good health and CMV-seronegative.

The chain uses TRBV5-1 and TRBJ1-2; maybe TRBD1 (6 bases). V was shortened by 4 bases and J by 5 bases, with 15 bases between the two germline ends. CDR1 is SGHRS and CDR2 is YFSETQ in the germline V gene. The length of the CDR3 is 14 residues. The CDR3 reads CASSPRTEDYGYTF. For the CDR3, the DNA is TGCGCCAGCAGCCCACGGACAGAGGATTATGGCTACACCTTC.

The DNA of the CDR3 is TGCGCCAGCAGCTCCGGGGATTTTGAGGGCGAGCAGTACTTC. As protein: CASSSGDFEGEQYF. This chain connects TRBV5-1 to TRBJ2-7, with D possibly TRBD2 on 5 matching bases. CDR3 length equals 14 residues. The V and J ends lost 3 bases and 6 bases respectively, with 16 bases between them. Germline values: CDR1 SGHRS, CDR2 YFSETQ.

The rearrangement links TRBV4-1 to TRBJ1-2, with TRBD1 matching over 7 bases. The V and J ends lost 4 bases and 1 base, in that order; junction bases with no gene match: 3. The germline gives CDR1 MGHRA, CDR2 YSYEKL. The CDR3 is made up of 14 amino acids. CDR3 in amino acids: CASSLRDSNYGYTF. The DNA of the CDR3 is TGCGCCAGCAGCCTTCGGGACAGTAACTATGGCTACACCTTC.

This chain joins TRBV7-8 and TRBJ1-2; TRBD1 is a possible D gene (6 bases). Germline V lookup: CDR1 SGHVS, CDR2 FQNEAQ. Trimming stripped 3 bases from V and 6 bases from J, with 23 bases between. This CDR3 is 17 amino acids long. Here the CDR3 reads CASSFRLRQEIRDGYTF. Written as DNA, the CDR3 is TGTGCCAGCAGCTTTCGGTTGCGACAGGAAATTCGGGATGGCTACACCTTC.

This clone was counted only a few times. The chain has TRBV4-1 and TRBJ2-7; TRBD2 is a possible D gene (6 bases). The V end lost 4 bases, the J end lost 0 bases, and 19 bases lay between the germline ends. This CDR3 region has 17 residues. Germline CDR1 reads MGHRA; CDR2 reads YSYEKL. Here the CDR3 reads CASSPILVSGTSYEQYF. In DNA form, the CDR3 reads TGCGCCAGCAGCCCTATACTTGTTAGCGGTACCTCCTACGAGCAGTACTTC.

The chain has TRBV19 and TRBJ1-5, with TRBD1 matching 10 bases. The germline V gene encodes CDR1 LNHDA and CDR2 SQIVND (reference sequence). The junction had 21 bases not matched to a gene; V was cut back by 9 bases and J by 4 bases. CDR3 size: 19 residues. The CDR3 sequence is CASRRSPMTGGPINQPQHF. CDR3 nucleotides: TGTGCCAGCCGACGTAGTCCCATGACAGGGGGCCCCATAAATCAGCCCCAGCATTTT.

This clone was seen a few times. J is TRBJ2-7 and V is TRBV7-2; the match to TRBD1 covers 10 bases. This CDR3 comprises 15 residues. Looked up from germline, CDR1 is SGHTA and CDR2 is FQGNSA. The ends lost 4 bases at V and 9 bases at J; junction bases unmatched: 12. The CDR3 sequence is CASSSSGGDRGRQYF. CDR3 coding DNA: TGTGCCAGCAGCTCCTCGGGTGGGGACAGGGGACGGCAGTACTTC.

CDR3 residues: CASSSPRVETQYF. In nucleotides, the CDR3 is TGTGCCAGCAGCTCCCCCCGGGTCGAGACCCAGTACTTC. The chain combines TRBV7-2 with TRBJ2-5; D remains unclear. The CDR3 contains 13 residues. Germline V gives CDR1 SGHTA, CDR2 FQGNSA. V lost 4 bases and J lost 5, with 11 bases in between.

V usage is TRBV7-2 and J usage is TRBJ1-2; weak D call: TRBD1 (6 bases). V dropped 0 bases and J dropped 4 bases, with 6 bases sitting between them. CDR1 SGHTA and CDR2 FQGNSA come from the germline V gene. This CDR3 has 13 amino acids. The CDR3 sequence is CASSLARGYGYTF. The CDR3 DNA reads TGTGCCAGCAGCTTAGCCAGGGGCTATGGCTACACCTTC.

The CDR3 here is CASTISGGLSTDTQYF. As DNA, the CDR3 is TGTGCCAGCACCATTAGCGGGGGCCTTAGCACAGATACGCAGTATTTT. V usage is TRBV7-2 and J usage is TRBJ2-3; TRBD2 agrees at 9 bases. The CDR3 spans 16 residues. V was clipped by 7 bases and J by 0 bases; unmatched bases: 8. Germline lookup yields CDR1 SGHTA and CDR2 FQGNSA.

This chain connects TRBV5-8 to TRBJ2-7; 12 bases are shared with TRBD2. The CDR3 extends over 17 amino acids. CDR1 SGHTS and CDR2 YDEGEE come from the germline V gene. V lost 0 bases and J lost 2; bases outside the gene matches: 6. The CDR3 nucleotides read TGTGCCAGCAGCTTGGGGACTAGCGGGGCTCCTACCTACGAGCAGTACTTC. Translation: CASSLGTSGAPTYEQYF.

This clone ranks as medium-sized. The chain couples TRBV4-2 to TRBJ2-7, with a weak D call TRBD2 (5 bases). The CDR3 runs to 17 residues. The ends were cut back, 0 bases at V and 1 base at J, with 16 bases in the middle. In germline, CDR1 is LGHNA, CDR2 YNFKEQ. Written as DNA, the CDR3 is TGTGCCAGCAGCCAAGAGGGCTCGGGGAAACCGTCCTACGAGCAGTACTTC. This gives the protein CASSQEGSGKPSYEQYF.

The gene calls are TRBV2 and TRBJ1-1; D gene uncertain. CDR1 SNHLY and CDR2 FYNNEI come from the germline V gene. Trimming took off 2 bases at V and 1 base at J, with 8 bases between the two ends. This CDR3 comprises 14 residues. CDR3 loop: CASSELTGNTEAFF. The CDR3 DNA reads TGTGCCAGCAGTGAATTGACGGGGAACACTGAAGCTTTCTTT.

Of note for this clone: At one of its ends the junction is not consistent with the germline gene, which may arise from a read error. This sequence joins TRBV7-8 and TRBJ2-7; tentatively, D is TRBD2 (6 bases). Germline V CDR1 and CDR2: SGHVS, FQNEAQ. The CDR3 covers 15 residues. In nucleotides, the CDR3 is TGTGCCAGCACCACCCCCGGACTATTCTCCGACGAGCAGTACTTC. Amino acids: CASTTPGLFSDEQYF.

The V and J genes are TRBV10-1 and TRBJ2-7; 9 positions match TRBD2. The junction had 10 bases not matched to a gene; V was cut back by 5 bases and J by 2 bases. Germline V lookup: CDR1 WNHNN, CDR2 SYGVQD (reference sequence). The CDR3 spans 16 residues. The chain's CDR3 is CASSLPREGGPYEQYF. The DNA for the CDR3 is TGCGCCAGCAGTTTACCGCGGGAGGGTGGACCCTACGAGCAGTACTTC.

The rearrangement joins TRBV14 to TRBJ2-5, with TRBD2 identical over 16 bases. The V gene end was trimmed by 4 bases and the J gene end by 5 bases; junction bases not matched to a gene: 16. CDR1 and CDR2 from the germline V gene are SGHDN and FVKESK. This CDR3 is 20 amino acids long. CDR3 DNA: TGTGCCAGCAGCCCAACCCTGGGACTAGCGGGAGGGCCATTGGTGGAGACCCAGTACTTC. It translates to CASSPTLGLAGGPLVETQYF.

The chain has TRBV6-1 and TRBJ2-1; 9 bases align to TRBD1. Germline loops: CDR1 MNHNS, CDR2 SASEGT. The CDR3 spans 15 residues. After removal of 5 bases from V and 4 bases from J, the junction contained 6 bases not matched to a gene. The CDR3 coding sequence is TGTGCCAGCAGTACAGGGGGCCCCATATACAATGAGCAGTTCTTC. Encoded protein: CASSTGGPIYNEQFF.

The genes are TRBV11-2 and TRBJ2-1; no clear D gene. CDR3 length: 14 residues. Trimming left V 3 bases short and J 5 bases short, with 11 bases between. Germline V CDR1 and CDR2: SGHAT, FQNNGV. CDR3 DNA: TGTGCCAGCAGCTTGGTCCTAGAAAACAATGAGCAGTTCTTC. It specifies CASSLVLENNEQFF.

This sequence joins TRBV5-4 and TRBJ2-1, with D possibly TRBD2 on 6 matching bases. Germline CDR1 is SGHNT and CDR2 is YYREEE (reference sequence). This CDR3 is 15 amino acids long. Between the trimmed V and J ends, which lost 0 bases and 4 bases, there was a span of 11 bases. The CDR3 spells CASSLGLAQYNEQFF. The CDR3 DNA follows: TGTGCCAGCAGCTTGGGCCTAGCGCAATACAATGAGCAGTTCTTC.

The rearrangement joins TRBV5-1 to TRBJ1-5; 7 bases match TRBD1. From germline, CDR1 is SGHRS and CDR2 YFSETQ. With 4 bases clipped from V and 7 bases from J, the junction kept 8 bases outside the gene matches. The CDR3 has 14 amino acids. This CDR3 reads CASSPGQTSQPQHF. CDR3 bases: TGCGCCAGCAGCCCGGGACAGACTTCCCAGCCCCAGCATTTT.

The rearrangement uses TRBV19 and TRBJ2-7; D is undetermined. The CDR3 totals 13 residues. V was trimmed by 6 bases and J by 3 bases, leaving 12 bases between them. Germline lookup yields CDR1 LNHDA and CDR2 SQIVND (reference sequence). CDR3 in amino acids: CASSPIGVYEQYF. The CDR3 DNA is TGTGCCAGTAGCCCTATTGGAGTCTACGAGCAGTACTTC.

The chain joins TRBV19 to TRBJ1-5, with D unresolved. Trimming took off 10 bases at V and 9 bases at J, with 7 bases between the two ends. Germline V gene sequence: CDR1 LNHDA, CDR2 SQIVND (reference sequence). The CDR3 has 9 amino acids. The CDR3 spells CATGLPQHF. The CDR3 DNA is TGTGCCACAGGTTTGCCCCAGCATTTT.

The rearrangement links TRBV28 to TRBJ2-5; D is perhaps TRBD1 (6 bases). The CDR3 runs to 15 residues. The ends were cut back, 3 bases at V and 2 bases at J, with 13 bases in the middle. The germline CDR1 and CDR2 sequences are MDHEN and SYDVKM. Written as DNA, the CDR3 is TGTGCCAGCAGTTTTGGGACAAAGGGACAAGAGACCCAGTACTTC. Amino acid sequence: CASSFGTKGQETQYF.

V is TRBV2 and J is TRBJ1-1, with 9 bases matching TRBD1. The germline V gene has CDR1 SNHLY and CDR2 FYNNEI. The CDR3 has 12 amino acids. With V trimmed by 7 bases and J by 4 bases, 1 base remained unmatched. This chain's CDR3 is CASMTGGTEAFF. In nucleotides, the CDR3 is TGTGCCAGCATGACAGGGGGCACTGAAGCTTTCTTT.

The CDR3 coding sequence is TGTGCCAGTATCCTCTCACCCCAGGGGCCGAACACTGAAGCTTTCTTT. This gives the protein CASILSPQGPNTEAFF. V and J are TRBV19 and TRBJ1-1; maybe TRBD1 (6 bases). The CDR3 is 16 residues long. Germline CDR1 LNHDA, CDR2 SQIVND (reference sequence). Trimming took off 7 bases at V and 1 base at J, with 19 bases between the two ends.

The chain links TRBV7-2 to TRBJ1-2; D call uncertain. Trimming stripped 5 bases from V and 2 bases from J, with 9 bases between. Germline V gene data show CDR1 as SGHTA and CDR2 as FQGNSA. This CDR3 spans 13 amino acids. CDR3 nucleotide sequence: TGTGCCAGCAGCCCCCGTTTAAACTATGGCTACACCTTC. This encodes CASSPRLNYGYTF.

This chain connects TRBV25-1 to TRBJ2-1; TRBD2 agrees at 8 bases. This CDR3 contains 17 residues. With 3 bases clipped from V and 4 bases from J, the junction kept 11 bases outside the gene matches. The germline V gene has CDR1 MGHDK and CDR2 SYGVNS. The DNA of the CDR3 is TGTGCCAGCAGTGACCTATCTCCGGCGGGGGGATACAATGAGCAGTTCTTC. Translated, it gives CASSDLSPAGGYNEQFF.

This sequence joins TRBV5-6 and TRBJ1-5; a possible D gene is TRBD1 (5 bases). V was shortened by 6 bases and J by 4 bases, with 17 bases between the two germline ends. CDR1 is SGHDT and CDR2 is YYEEEE in the germline V gene. This CDR3 has 15 amino acids. The CDR3 nucleotides are TGTGCCAGCACTCTGGGGGGAGGGCCGAATCAGCCCCAGCATTTT. Translated, it gives CASTLGGGPNQPQHF.

The chain uses TRBV2 and TRBJ2-1; D is unresolved. CDR1 and CDR2 (germline): SNHLY, FYNNEI. Trimming stripped 6 bases from V and 6 bases from J, with 9 bases between. CDR3 size: 12 residues. CDR3 amino acids: CASRANSNEQFF. CDR3 in DNA: TGTGCCAGCAGAGCAAACAGCAATGAGCAGTTCTTC.